These 10 T cell receptor beta chains share one sample of origin, sequenced in a study of brain T cells in children with intractable seizures (TCRdb year 2021). Libraries were built with the immunoSEQ multiplex PCR assay. Sourced from immuneACCESS, this table was stored by TCRdb with only in-frame sequences that have V and J called. A share of the clones is absent; for the studies checked, an unresolved V gene accounts for under half, and the remainder has no known explanation. In this sample the table shows about 76,000 clones, approximately 94% of which occur a single time. The top ten hold more than 1.5% of the sample. This sample's time point label indicates: resected brain tissue, or blood drawn just prior to surgery. The sample was peripheral blood, taken at surgery. Receptor source: a boy less than two years old with tuberous sclerosis and intractable seizures.

The chain uses TRBV5-5 and TRBJ2-3, with D possibly matching TRBD2 (6 bases). From germline, CDR1 is SGHKS and CDR2 YYEKEE (reference sequence). The CDR3 has 15 residues. The V gene lost 2 bases and the J gene lost 5 bases, with 15 bases spanning the gap. The DNA of the CDR3 is TGTGCCAGCAGCTTCTCGGAGGGAGTGGGAGATACGCAGTATTTT. As protein: CASSFSEGVGDTQYF.

The CDR3 here is CASSEGQGGTQPQHF. The CDR3 region has the DNA TGTGCCAGCAGTGAAGGACAGGGAGGAACTCAGCCCCAGCATTTT. The genes are TRBV2 and TRBJ1-5; 7 nucleotides match TRBD1. V shed 1 base, J shed 6 bases, and the junction held 6 bases outside the gene matches. CDR3 size: 15 residues. CDR1 is SNHLY, CDR2 FYNNEI, per germline.

The chain combines TRBV28 with TRBJ2-4; 13 bases line up with TRBD2. Germline V gene lookup returns CDR1 MDHEN and CDR2 SYDVKM. The V gene end was trimmed by 6 bases and the J gene end by 5 bases; junction bases not matched to a gene: 16. CDR3 length equals 19 residues. DNA of the CDR3: TGTGCCAGCAGGCAATTGACTAGCGGGAGGCCCCGTGAAGAAAACATTCAGTACTTC. Its protein product is CASRQLTSGRPREENIQYF. Supplemented by reference TRBV28 and TRBJ2-4, the full variable domain reads DVKVTQSSRYLVKRTGEKVFLECVQDMDHENMFWYRQDPGLGLRLIYFSYDVKMKEKGDIPEGYSVSREKKERFSLILESASTNQTSMYLCASRQLTSGRPREENIQYFGAGTRLSVL.

The chain links TRBV24-1 to TRBJ2-1, with D possibly matching TRBD1 (5 bases). V lost 7 bases and J 4 bases, leaving 13 bases between the germline ends. The CDR3 runs 14 residues. Germline loops: CDR1 KGHDR, CDR2 SFDVKD. CDR3 residues: CATSSGFPYNEQFF. CDR3 nucleotides: TGTGCCACCAGCTCAGGGTTTCCGTACAATGAGCAGTTCTTC.

The CDR3 reads CASSPGRVYEQYF. For the CDR3, the DNA is TGTGCCAGCAGTCCGGGACGGGTCTACGAGCAGTACTTC. The chain combines TRBV12-3 or TRBV12-4 with TRBJ2-7, with D perhaps TRBD1 or TRBD2 (5 bases each). V gave up 5 bases and J gave up 3 bases, with 11 bases separating them. The CDR3 is 13 amino acids.

The chain couples TRBV28 to TRBJ2-1; 10 bases fit TRBD1. From germline, CDR1 is MDHEN and CDR2 SYDVKM. This CDR3 is 14 amino acids long. V dropped 6 bases and J dropped 5; count of bases not matched to a gene: 4. CDR3 DNA: TGTGCCAGCAGCCGGACAGGGGGGAACAATGAGCAGTTCTTC. Its protein product is CASSRTGGNNEQFF.

This chain links TRBV15 with TRBJ2-5; 11 bases are a match to TRBD1. The J segment lost 3 bases and the V segment lost 0 bases, leaving 6 bases of the junction unmatched. CDR3 length equals 17 residues. Germline V lookup: CDR1 LNHNV, CDR2 YYDKDF (reference sequence). CDR3 coding DNA: TGTGCCACCAGCAGAGAGGGCACGGGACAGGGGGAAGAGACCCAGTACTTC. The encoded protein is CATSREGTGQGEETQYF.

The V call is TRBV15, the J call TRBJ1-5, with D tentatively TRBD1 (5 bases). V was cut by 2 bases and J by 9 bases, with 14 bases left in between. This CDR3 is built from 14 residues. Germline V gene data show CDR1 as LNHNV and CDR2 as YYDKDF (reference sequence). The DNA for the CDR3 is TGTGCCACCAGCAGATCGGACGGGGCCGGGCCCCAGCATTTT. As protein: CATSRSDGAGPQHF.

The rearrangement links TRBV11-3 to TRBJ2-1; no reliable D call. V was pared by 7 bases and J by 2 bases, with 15 bases between. This CDR3 spans 15 amino acids. CDR1 and CDR2 from the germline V gene are SGHNT and YENEEA. CDR3 sequence reads: CASIDTEIPYNEQFF. DNA for the CDR3: TGTGCCAGCATCGATACCGAGATCCCCTACAATGAGCAGTTCTTC.

The V gene is TRBV7-9, the J gene TRBJ2-5, with 7 bases identical to TRBD2. This CDR3 spans 15 amino acids. V shed 5 bases and J 1 base; nucleotides not matched to a gene: 7. The germline V gene has CDR1 SEHNR and CDR2 FQNEAQ (reference sequence). DNA of the CDR3: TGTGCCAGCAGCCGAATGGGGGGGACCCAAGAGACCCAGTACTTC. As protein: CASSRMGGTQETQYF.